This T cell receptor (beta chain) was recovered during a study of blood T cell repertoires in COVID-19. In the study overall: Sources were T cells, B-cell-depleted T cells, or PBMCs; the material itself was cDNA or gDNA.

In terms of age and location, participants ranged from roughly 18 to 90 years and lived in approximately 24 US areas. Exposed enrollees encountered a COVID-19 case at some point within 2 weeks before study entry. Per the germline V gene, CDR1 is WNHNN and CDR2 is SYGVQD (reference sequence). V lost 8 bases and J 4 bases, leaving 14 bases between the germline ends. This CDR3 region has 14 residues. The authors' processing: By means of reference gene primer amplification, nucleated cell counts were estimated. Assay used: immunoSEQ multiplex PCR; TCRdb lists only in-frame clones, some missing. V and J calls and clone size are those listed in that table; D and trimming were worked out from the DNA. This table holds hundreds of thousands of clones, around 92% found once.

This receptor was identified in a woman aged 45 to 65 who had been exposed to COVID-19. V usage is TRBV10-1 and J usage is TRBJ2-2; possibly TRBD1 for D (8 bases). The specimen was PBMCs or T cells enriched from blood (not recorded which). The CDR3, as DNA: TGCGCCAGCCACCACAGGGGGGGCACCGGGGAGCTGTTTTTT. Protein sequence: CASHHRGGTGELFF.